Below are 16 T cell receptor beta chains sequenced from a single sample in a study of cytomegalovirus exposure and HLA in healthy donors. In the PCR, 60 Vbeta and 13 Jbeta primers were used. The protocol was immunoSEQ multiplex PCR, while the TCRdb copy is restricted to in-frame clones and leaves out a portion. The sample lists 85,000 to 130,000 clones; 9.5% to 13% were seen once. The specimen sequenced was PBMCs. The receptor source for this set is a man aged 35 to 55 in good health and CMV-seropositive.

The CDR3 DNA follows: TGCGCCAGCAGCCAAAATGACAGGGCGAGCTATGGCTACACCTTC. Translated: CASSQNDRASYGYTF. The chain uses TRBV4-1 and TRBJ1-2, with TRBD1 identical over 7 bases. This CDR3 comprises 15 residues. Trimming cost V 2 bases and J 4 bases; bases outside gene matches: 7. From germline, CDR1 is MGHRA and CDR2 YSYEKL.

This clone was recorded a few times. The V gene is TRBV6-1, the J gene TRBJ2-7; D is ambiguous. In germline, CDR1 is MNHNS, CDR2 SASEGT. Trimming left V 1 base short and J 7 bases short, with 20 bases between. The CDR3 consists of 16 residues. In DNA, the CDR3 is TGTGCCAGCAGTGAAGTAGTTGGGCACAGTCCGGTGGAGCAGTACTTC. Translation gives CASSEVVGHSPVEQYF.

The rearrangement uses TRBV10-3 and TRBJ2-3; D is uncertain. The V end lost 3 bases, the J end lost 0 bases, and 10 bases lay between the germline ends. CDR1 ENHRY and CDR2 SYGVKD come from the germline V gene. This CDR3 is built from 15 residues. CDR3: CAISDRSSSTDTQYF. CDR3 coding DNA: TGTGCCATCAGTGACAGGTCCTCTAGCACAGATACGCAGTATTTT.

This clone was counted only a few times. The rearrangement links TRBV7-2 to TRBJ2-3, with TRBD2 matching over 7 bases. Germline loops: CDR1 SGHTA, CDR2 FQGNSA. The CDR3 has 14 amino acids. The V segment lost 1 base and the J segment 6 bases; nucleotides outside the gene matches: 4. The CDR3 region is CASSLGARGDTQYF. CDR3 sequence (DNA): TGTGCCAGCAGCTTAGGAGCGCGGGGGGATACGCAGTATTTT.

The table lists this clone with a few counts. The chain carries TRBV2 and TRBJ1-5; maybe TRBD1 (6 bases). The CDR3 loop spans 16 amino acids. With 4 bases removed from V and 0 bases from J, the gap between germline ends came to 13 bases. Germline CDR1 reads SNHLY; CDR2 reads FYNNEI. CDR3 sequence reads: CASSAGQTTSNQPQHF. CDR3 bases: TGTGCCAGCAGTGCGGGACAAACTACTAGCAATCAGCCCCAGCATTTT.

This clone has a handful of counts. V and J are TRBV23-1 and TRBJ2-2; the D is unclear. TRBV23-1 is sorted into the ORF group, with uncertain function. The ends were cut back, 2 bases at V and 5 bases at J, with 15 bases in the middle. This CDR3 has 16 residues. The CDR3: CASSQPYRRVTGELFF. Written as DNA, the CDR3 is TGCGCCAGCAGTCAACCATATAGACGGGTAACCGGGGAGCTGTTTTTT.

The chain employs TRBV7-2 and TRBJ2-7; D perhaps matches TRBD2 (6 bases). Trimming shortened V by 4 bases and J by 3 bases, and 13 bases separated the two germline ends. Germline assignment: CDR1 SGHTA and CDR2 FQGNSA. This CDR3 has 14 amino acids. CDR3: CASSSTSTHYEQYF. CDR3 bases: TGTGCCAGCAGCTCCACTAGCACCCACTACGAGCAGTACTTC.

This clone has just a few counts. The chain employs TRBV2 and TRBJ2-1; D may be TRBD2 (6 bases). The germline V and J ends were trimmed by 7 bases and 4 bases, with 14 bases remaining between them. Germline V CDR1 and CDR2: SNHLY, FYNNEI. The CDR3 runs 14 residues. CDR3 in amino acids: CASNRESAYNEQFF. The CDR3 DNA is TGTGCCAGCAATCGGGAGTCGGCATACAATGAGCAGTTCTTC.

The table lists this clone with a few counts. The chain has TRBV28 and TRBJ2-5, with 11 bases aligning to TRBD2. Losses at the gene ends were 8 bases for V and 5 bases for J; bases not matched to a gene: 4. The germline V gene encodes CDR1 MDHEN and CDR2 SYDVKM. The length of the CDR3 is 13 residues. For the CDR3, the DNA is TGTGCCAGCGGCATAGCGGGAGGGGAGACCCAGTACTTC. It yields the protein CASGIAGGETQYF.

The chain is built from TRBV7-9 and TRBJ2-7, with D unresolved. The germline V gene encodes CDR1 SEHNR and CDR2 FQNEAQ (reference sequence). CDR3 size: 13 residues. The V and J ends lost 3 bases and 7 bases respectively, with 13 bases between them. Written as DNA, the CDR3 is TGTGCCAGCAGCTTTCAGGTTGGGTATGAGCAGTACTTC. This codes for CASSFQVGYEQYF.

The chain recombines TRBV5-1 with TRBJ1-4; D remains ambiguous. There are 13 residues in the CDR3. The V end lost 9 bases, the J end lost 5 bases, and 14 bases lay between the germline ends. Germline V CDR1 and CDR2: SGHRS, YFSETQ. The CDR3, as DNA: TGCGCCATCGACCGGACTAAGAATGAAAAACTGTTTTTT. Residues: CAIDRTKNEKLFF. The full variable domain, rest sourced from reference TRBV5-1 and TRBJ1-4, is KAGVTQTPRYLIKTRGQQVTLSCSPISGHRSVSWYQQTPGQGLQFLFEYFSETQRNKGNFPGRFSGRQFSNSRSEMNVSTLELGDSALYLCAIDRTKNEKLFFGSGTQLSVL.

The table lists this clone with a few counts. The chain recombines TRBV6-5 with TRBJ1-5; 7 nucleotides align to TRBD1. Looked up from germline, CDR1 is MNHEY and CDR2 is SVGAGI. The CDR3 contains 15 residues. V was pared by 5 bases and J by 0 bases, with 4 bases of the junction left unmatched. Written as DNA, the CDR3 is TGTGCCAGCAGTACGGGACAGTATAGCAATCAGCCCCAGCATTTT. Its translation is CASSTGQYSNQPQHF.

The rearrangement links TRBV5-1 to TRBJ1-4; 11 bases line up with TRBD1. CDR3 length: 15 amino acids. V lost 4 bases to trimming and J lost 5 bases; unmatched junction nucleotides: 4. Germline V CDR1 and CDR2: SGHRS, YFSETQ. CDR3 in amino acids: CASSLGTGGNEKLFF. Here the CDR3 DNA reads TGCGCCAGCAGCCTAGGGACAGGGGGGAATGAAAAACTGTTTTTT.

This clone was observed a handful of times. The V and J genes are TRBV7-9 and TRBJ2-1; 11 positions agree with TRBD2. This CDR3 contains 15 residues. J lost 7 bases, V lost 4 bases, and 6 bases had no gene match. Germline V gene lookup returns CDR1 SEHNR and CDR2 FQNEAQ (reference sequence). The CDR3 DNA reads as TGTGCCAGCAGCTCTATAGCGGGAGGGAGGAATGAGCAGTTCTTC. This translates into CASSSIAGGRNEQFF.

The rearrangement uses TRBV7-8 and TRBJ2-7; 13 bases agree with TRBD2. CDR3 length equals 17 residues. Trimming at V came to 0 bases and at J to 2 bases, leaving 4 bases not matched to a gene. CDR1 is SGHVS, CDR2 FQNEAQ, per germline. CDR3 sequence: CASSLAPGLAGAYEQYF. The CDR3 region has the DNA TGTGCCAGCAGCTTAGCGCCTGGACTAGCGGGAGCCTACGAGCAGTACTTC.

This clone turned up a few times. This sequence joins TRBV28 and TRBJ2-5; 11 bases fit TRBD2. The junction had 11 bases not matched to a gene; V was cut back by 4 bases and J by 1 base. Germline CDR1 is MDHEN and CDR2 is SYDVKM. The length of the CDR3 is 18 residues. CDR3 residues: CASSSSSGRRGVQETQYF. The CDR3 bases are TGTGCCAGCAGTTCCTCTAGCGGGAGGCGAGGGGTCCAAGAGACCCAGTACTTC.